This record covers a single TCR beta chain. These data belong to a study of human T cells and chemical hapten exposure. Time point defined: patch test 1, 2 weeks after DPC sensitization. Treatment: therapeutic diphenylcyclopropenone sensitization with weekly scalp DPC. MiXCR was run by TCRdb on the RACE reads, yielding one entry per CDR3 protein. In the table there are 180,000 or so distinct CDR3 sequences, 20% to 25% of which are singletons. The germline V gene has CDR1 SNHLY and CDR2 FYNNEI. The CDR3 length is 14 residues. V was clipped by 1 base and J by 5 bases, with 11 bases between them. This receptor was obtained from a woman aged 45 to 65 with alopecia areata. Some clones in this sample may be carry-over from other donors' samples. The chain has TRBV2 and TRBJ2-5; possible D gene TRBD2, 5 bases. Sequencing was performed on whole blood, taken in connection with sensitization to the hapten diphenylcyclopropenone (DPC). The CDR3, as DNA: TGTGCCAGCAGTGAAGAGCAGAGAGGGGAGACCCAGTACTTC. This translates into CASSEEQRGETQYF.